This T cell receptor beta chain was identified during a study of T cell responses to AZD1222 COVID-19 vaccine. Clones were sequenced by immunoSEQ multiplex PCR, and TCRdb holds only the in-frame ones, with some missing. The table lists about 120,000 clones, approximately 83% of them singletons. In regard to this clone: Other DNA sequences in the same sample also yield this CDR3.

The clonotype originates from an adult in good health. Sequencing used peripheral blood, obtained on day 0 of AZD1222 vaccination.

CDR3 sequence (DNA): TGTGCCAGCAGCTTAGGACGGAATCAGCCCCAGCATTTT. Its translation: CASSLGRNQPQHF. The V and J genes are TRBV7-2 and TRBJ1-5; D unclear. There are 13 residues in the CDR3. Trimming removed 1 base at V and 4 bases at J, with 5 bases between. Germline assignment: CDR1 SGHTA and CDR2 FQGNSA.